A selection of T cell receptor beta chains follows, all from one sample in a study of cytomegalovirus exposure and HLA in healthy donors. Data came from immunoSEQ multiplex PCR; TCRdb stores just in-frame clones and leaves some out. The sample table includes 30,000 to 35,000 clones. Sequenced material: PBMCs. These receptors originate from a woman in her 40s in good health and CMV-seropositive. Both conserved end residues are part of each CDR3. A D gene is named only where the DNA matches it firmly.

j_gene	v_gene	d_gene	CDR3aa	CDR3nt
TRBJ2-2	TRBV5-1	TRBD2	CASSLDGRVNTGELFF	TGCGCCAGCAGCTTGGACGGGAGGGTGAACACCGGGGAGCTGTTTTTT
TRBJ2-3	TRBV9	TRBD2	CASSVESGRTDTQYF	TGTGCCAGCAGCGTAGAAAGCGGGAGGACAGATACGCAGTATTTT
TRBJ2-6	TRBV10-3	TRBD1	CATSGTGSPGRANVLTF	TGTGCCACCAGCGGGACAGGGTCCCCCGGGCGGGCCAACGTCCTGACTTTC
TRBJ2-1	TRBV4-2	TRBD2	CASSQNPGLAYNEQFF	TGTGCCAGCAGCCAAAACCCGGGACTAGCCTACAATGAGCAGTTCTTC
TRBJ1-2	TRBV7-9	.	CASSSAGEEDYGYTF	TGTGCCAGCAGCTCAGCAGGGGAGGAGGACTATGGCTACACCTTC
TRBJ2-3	TRBV4-1	.	CASSQAGNLGDTQYF	TGCGCCAGCAGCCAAGCAGGGAATCTCGGAGATACGCAGTATTTT
TRBJ1-2	TRBV7-9	TRBD1	CASTPPTGPLGYGYTF	TGTGCCAGCACCCCCCCGACAGGGCCCCTAGGCTATGGCTACACCTTC
TRBJ1-2	TRBV27	.	CASSSGGAGYGYTF	TGTGCCAGCAGTTCGGGGGGGGCAGGCTATGGCTACACCTTC
TRBJ1-1	TRBV28	TRBD1	CASSTTGGEAFF	TGTGCCAGCAGTACTACAGGGGGTGAAGCTTTCTTT
TRBJ1-4	TRBV30	.	CAWSVTATNEKLFF	TGTGCCTGGAGTGTAACTGCGACTAATGAAAAACTGTTTTTT
TRBJ1-2	TRBV28	.	CASSLLPDYGYTF	TGTGCCAGCAGTTTACTGCCAGATTATGGCTACACCTTC
TRBJ2-1	TRBV19	.	CASSARDSPEQFF	TGTGCCAGTAGTGCGAGGGACTCTCCGGAGCAGTTCTTC
TRBJ1-1	TRBV2	.	CASLGGTEAFF	TGTGCCAGCTTGGGGGGCACTGAAGCTTTCTTT
TRBJ2-3	TRBV4-1	.	CASSQGEGTDTQYF	TGCGCCAGCAGCCAAGGGGAGGGCACAGATACGCAGTATTTT
TRBJ2-7	TRBV5-1	.	CASRGEGIGEQYF	TGCGCCAGCAGAGGAGAGGGTATCGGCGAGCAGTACTTC
TRBJ1-1	TRBV29-1	.	CSVERGRGGTEAFF	TGCAGCGTTGAACGCGGGCGAGGCGGCACTGAAGCTTTCTTT
TRBJ2-2	TRBV19	TRBD1	CASSTPGQGLNGELFF	TGTGCCAGTAGTACACCGGGACAGGGTCTAAACGGGGAGCTGTTTTTT
TRBJ2-5	TRBV6-5	.	CASSYTGGGQETQYF	TGTGCCAGCAGTTACACTGGGGGAGGCCAAGAGACCCAGTACTTC
TRBJ1-2	TRBV6-5	TRBD1	CASGPGTGQAGYTF	TGTGCCAGCGGGCCAGGGACAGGGCAGGCTGGCTACACCTTC
TRBJ1-2	TRBV6-5	.	CASSYEGYGYGYTF	TGTGCCAGCAGTTACGAGGGCTACGGCTATGGCTACACCTTC
TRBJ2-1	TRBV29-1	TRBD2	CSVERAGAGNEQFF	TGCAGCGTTGAAAGGGCGGGAGCGGGGAATGAGCAGTTCTTC
TRBJ2-7	TRBV7-9	TRBD1	CASSFWTGLAYEQYF	TGTGCCAGCAGCTTTTGGACAGGGCTCGCCTACGAGCAGTACTTC
TRBJ2-7	TRBV9	TRBD2	CASSVAAGGGEQYF	TGTGCCAGCAGCGTAGCCGCCGGGGGGGGAGAGCAGTACTTC
TRBJ1-5	TRBV19	.	CASSIGGGGQPQHF	TGTGCCAGTAGTATAGGCGGGGGTGGTCAGCCCCAGCATTTT
TRBJ2-3	TRBV4-3	.	CASSQDLVSRAQYF	TGCGCCAGCAGCCAAGATCTTGTGTCCCGGGCGCAGTATTTT
TRBJ2-7	TRBV7-9	TRBD1	CASSLAGQGYEQYF	TGTGCCAGCAGCTTAGCGGGACAGGGCTACGAGCAGTACTTC
TRBJ1-1	TRBV6-5	.	CASSYSIDGGAFF	TGTGCCAGCAGTTACTCGATAGACGGGGGAGCTTTCTTT